This T cell receptor (beta chain) derives from a study of cytomegalovirus exposure and HLA in healthy donors. PCR employed 60 Vbeta and 13 Jbeta primers. Only in-frame clones appear in the TCRdb table, and some are missing; sequencing was by immunoSEQ multiplex PCR. The repertoire holds 150,000 to 200,000 clones, 82% seen once, with about 0.092% in the top ten. The germline V gene has CDR1 SGHTA and CDR2 FQGTGA. The V gene end was trimmed by 4 bases and the J gene end by 9 bases; junction bases not matched to a gene: 8. This CDR3 has 14 residues. The gene calls are TRBV7-3 and TRBJ2-1; 8 bases agree with TRBD1. Sequencing input: PBMCs. The origin of this receptor is a boy younger than 10 in good health and CMV-seronegative. CDR3 nucleotide sequence: TGTGCCAGCAGCTCCCGACAGGGGAAGGGTGAGCAGTTCTTC. Protein sequence: CASSSRQGKGEQFF.